Detailed here is one TCR beta chain. TCRdb's copy holds only in-frame clones and misses some; the assay was immunoSEQ multiplex PCR. The profile covers 70,000 to 80,000 clones, with about 91% appearing a single time and 4.8% taken by the ten largest. This sample stems from a study of blood T cell repertoires in COVID-19. Study overall: PBMCs, B-cell-depleted T cells, or T cells were the source of the cDNA or gDNA that made up the material.

This sequence originates from a woman aged 60-75 years with active COVID-19. Sequencing was performed on peripheral blood.

The CDR3 loop reads CASSPRGGGQPQHF. The CDR3 region has the DNA TGTGCCAGCAGCCCTAGGGGGGGCGGTCAGCCCCAGCATTTT. The J gene is TRBJ1-5, the V gene TRBV9; tentatively, D is TRBD1 (6 bases). Germline V gene data show CDR1 as SGDLS and CDR2 as YYNGEE. Trimming removed 4 bases from V and 6 bases from J, with 14 bases in between. This CDR3 contains 14 residues.